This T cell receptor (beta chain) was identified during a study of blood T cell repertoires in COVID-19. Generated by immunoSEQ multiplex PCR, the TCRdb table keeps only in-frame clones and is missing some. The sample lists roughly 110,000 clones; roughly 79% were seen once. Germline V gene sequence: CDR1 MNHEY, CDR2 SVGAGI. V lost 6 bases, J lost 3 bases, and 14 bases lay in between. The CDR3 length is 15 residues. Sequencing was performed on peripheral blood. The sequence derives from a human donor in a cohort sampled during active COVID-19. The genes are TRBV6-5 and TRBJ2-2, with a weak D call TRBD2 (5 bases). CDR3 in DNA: TGTGCCAGCAGGAAAGGGAGTCGGGACACCGGGGAGCTGTTTTTT. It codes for CASRKGSRDTGELFF.